These 27 T cell receptor beta chains were all obtained from the same sample, sequenced in a study of T cells in Graves' hyperthyroidism and ophthalmopathy. Authors of the study amplified TCR beta CDR3 regions from RNA transcripts. HTBI primers drove first-round RT-PCR of the TCR CDR3. TCRdb analysed the multiplex PCR reads with MiXCR anew, one entry per CDR3 protein. The sample contains a few hundred thousand distinct CDR3 sequences, 15% to 19% of which appear only once. The sequenced sample consisted of blood. Receptor source: a woman between 18 and 30 years old with Graves' hyperthyroidism that later progressed to Graves' ophthalmopathy.

This chain links TRBV27 with TRBJ2-1; 8 bases line up with TRBD2. Germline loops: CDR1 MNHEY, CDR2 SMNVEV (reference sequence). The CDR3 covers 15 residues. V trimming: 5 bases; J trimming: 4 bases; junction bases outside the gene matches: 7. The CDR3 coding sequence is TGTGCCAGCAGTCCCCGGGAGGGAGGTTACAATGAGCAGTTCTTC. Protein: CASSPREGGYNEQFF.

This clonotype has a handful of counts. The chain employs TRBV20-1 and TRBJ1-5; D uncertain. V lost 1 base to trimming and J lost 8 bases, with 9 bases between them. The CDR3 spans 12 residues. Per the germline V gene, CDR1 is DFQATT and CDR2 is SNEGSKA (reference sequence). CDR3 region: CSARAPGEPQHF. The CDR3 DNA follows: TGCAGTGCTAGAGCACCCGGAGAGCCCCAGCATTTT.

This clonotype was seen only a few times. The rearrangement joins TRBV4-2 to TRBJ2-1, with 9 bases that match TRBD1. Germline CDR1 reads LGHNA; CDR2 reads YNFKEQ. This CDR3 region has 15 residues. V lost 2 bases and J lost 7; bases outside the gene matches: 6. CDR3: CASSQYRGQGNEQFF. CDR3 DNA: TGTGCCAGCAGCCAATACAGGGGGCAGGGGAATGAGCAGTTCTTC.

This clonotype came up many times. The chain has TRBV20-1 and TRBJ2-3; D remains ambiguous. Germline loops: CDR1 DFQATT, CDR2 SNEGSKA (reference sequence). Deletions cut 8 bases from V and 2 bases from J, with 14 bases between. The CDR3 has 13 amino acids. In DNA form, the CDR3 reads TGCAGTCTTAACCGGTACAACACAGATACGCAGTATTTT. Translation: CSLNRYNTDTQYF.

This clonotype was counted ten times or more. V gene TRBV2 combines with J gene TRBJ2-7; D is perhaps TRBD1 or TRBD2 (5 bases each). The CDR3 contains 16 residues. Deletions cut 2 bases from V and 5 bases from J, with 19 bases between. The V gene's germline CDR1 is SNHLY and CDR2 FYNNEI. CDR3 sequence (DNA): TGTGCCAGCAGTGAAAGCCGTTGGGCAGGGACCCACGAGCAGTACTTC. It specifies CASSESRWAGTHEQYF.

This sequence joins TRBV9 and TRBJ2-1; D tentatively reads TRBD1 or TRBD2 (5 bases each). V shed 3 bases and J shed 2 bases, with 12 bases lying between them. The germline gives CDR1 SGDLS, CDR2 YYNGEE. The length of the CDR3 is 15 residues. The CDR3 is CASSERDAPYNEQFF. The CDR3 nucleotides are TGTGCCAGCAGCGAGAGGGACGCCCCCTACAATGAGCAGTTCTTC.

This clonotype occurred a few times. The chain is built from TRBV20-1 and TRBJ2-2; no definite D call. Germline V CDR1 and CDR2: DFQATT, SNEGSKA (reference sequence). CDR3 length equals 13 residues. V was cut by 3 bases and J by 0 bases, with 5 bases left in between. In DNA, the CDR3 is TGCAGTGCTAGTGGGGCGAACACCGGGGAGCTGTTTTTT. It specifies CSASGANTGELFF.

This clonotype was seen at least ten times. CDR3 amino acids: CASSLDTKIQDSGNTIYF. CDR3 DNA sequence: TGTGCCAGCAGCTTGGATACGAAGATACAGGACTCTGGAAACACCATATATTTT. V is TRBV11-2 and J is TRBJ1-3; perhaps TRBD1 as D (5 bases). Trimming took 3 bases from V and 0 from J, leaving 18 bases between them. In germline, CDR1 is SGHAT, CDR2 FQNNGV. This CDR3 is built from 18 residues.

The table lists this clonotype with many counts. V and J are TRBV28 and TRBJ2-3; 12 positions match TRBD2. CDR3 size: 19 residues. J gave up 2 bases and V 6 bases, and 15 bases lay outside the gene matches. Germline CDR1 and CDR2: MDHEN and SYDVKM. For the CDR3, the DNA is TGTGCCAGCAGACTTCAGGGGACCCTAGCGGGAGGGCCCACAGATACGCAGTATTTT. Translation: CASRLQGTLAGGPTDTQYF.

The CDR3 loop reads CARDRGTPNFDEKLFF. Here the CDR3 DNA reads TGTGCCAGAGACAGGGGAACCCCTAATTTTGATGAAAAACTGTTTTTT. The chain uses TRBV6-4 and TRBJ1-4; TRBD1 aligns across 8 bases. This CDR3 is built from 16 residues. Trimming cost V 9 bases and J 6 bases; bases outside gene matches: 15. The V gene's germline CDR1 is MRHNA and CDR2 SNTAGT.

A word on this clonotype: A read error may explain this, as a much larger clone is one base away. The DNA for the CDR3 is TGTGCCAGCAGCCAACTAGCGGCTTCCTACAATGAGCAGTTCTTC. It specifies CASSQLAASYNEQFF. The chain uses TRBV6-1 and TRBJ2-1; 8 positions match TRBD2. The CDR3 loop spans 15 amino acids. Losses at the gene ends were 6 bases for V and 1 base for J; bases not matched to a gene: 5. The germline V gene encodes CDR1 MNHNS and CDR2 SASEGT.

This clonotype was counted a few times. The genes are TRBV7-9 and TRBJ2-1; possibly TRBD1 for D (5 bases). Germline V gene sequence: CDR1 SEHNR, CDR2 FQNEAQ (reference sequence). The CDR3 length is 14 residues. Trimming left V 5 bases short and J 6 bases short, with 14 bases between. The DNA for the CDR3 is TGTGCCAGCAGCCACACCCAGCAGGGCAATGAGCAGTTCTTC. Its protein product is CASSHTQQGNEQFF.

This clonotype occurred many times. The rearrangement joins TRBV28 to TRBJ2-1; 7 bases fit TRBD1. Germline CDR1 is MDHEN and CDR2 is SYDVKM. This CDR3 spans 17 amino acids. Trimming took 6 bases from V and 8 from J; bases not matched to a gene: 19. DNA for the CDR3: TGTGCCAGCAGCCTTCAGGGGTTACAGGGGCGATCCCATGAGCAGTTCTTC. Protein product: CASSLQGLQGRSHEQFF.

Ten or more counts support this clonotype. The V and J genes are TRBV12-3 or TRBV12-4 and TRBJ1-1; D unclear. The V gene lost 1 base and the J gene lost 2 bases, with 17 bases spanning the gap. The CDR3 contains 17 residues. The DNA for the CDR3 is TGTGCCAGCAGTTTAGTTTCGTCACCCGAACCCAACACTGAAGCTTTCTTT. It is translated as CASSLVSSPEPNTEAFF.

About this clonotype: A much more abundant neighbour one base away suggests this may be a read error. V usage is TRBV6-2 or TRBV6-3 and J usage is TRBJ2-5, with D unresolved. V lost 6 bases and J lost 5, with 19 bases in between. The CDR3 length is 15 residues. Germline-derived CDR1 and CDR2 are MNHEY and SVGEGT. CDR3 sequence: CASSLYIGPMETQYF. For the CDR3, the DNA is TGTGCCAGCAGCCTCTACATAGGCCCCATGGAGACCCAGTACTTC.

There are many counts of this clonotype. The gene calls are TRBV20-1 and TRBJ2-1; D remains unclear. V was shortened by 6 bases and J by 6 bases, with 24 bases between the two germline ends. Germline V CDR1 and CDR2: DFQATT, SNEGSKA (reference sequence). The CDR3 totals 16 residues. The CDR3 loop is CSATPLGSLVGNEQFF. The DNA for the CDR3 is TGCAGTGCAACCCCCCTAGGCAGCTTGGTTGGCAATGAGCAGTTCTTC.

Ten or more counts support this clonotype. The genes are TRBV30 and TRBJ2-1; TRBD2 is a possible D gene (6 bases). Germline V gene lookup returns CDR1 GTSNPN and CDR2 SVGIG (reference sequence). This CDR3 contains 17 residues. V was shortened by 3 bases and J by 5 bases, with 23 bases between the two germline ends. CDR3 region: CAWRHPRGINTHNEQFF. The DNA for the CDR3 is TGTGCCTGGAGGCATCCGCGGGGAATAAACACACACAATGAGCAGTTCTTC.

This clonotype has ten or more counts. As DNA, the CDR3 is TGTGCCAGCGGAACCACCGGGGAGCTGTTTTTT. This gives the protein CASGTTGELFF. The chain recombines TRBV27 with TRBJ2-2; D gene unclear. The CDR3 length is 11 residues. Trimming pared 8 bases from V and 4 bases from J, leaving 5 bases between. Germline assignment: CDR1 MNHEY and CDR2 SMNVEV (reference sequence).

At least ten counts were recorded for this clonotype. This sequence joins TRBV20-1 and TRBJ2-1; 8 bases fit TRBD1. The CDR3 sequence is 14 residues long. Germline V gene sequence: CDR1 DFQATT, CDR2 SNEGSKA (reference sequence). J lost 6 bases, V lost 3 bases, and 7 bases had no gene match. CDR3 bases: TGCAGTGCTAGTACCCGACAGGGGATCAATGAGCAGTTCTTC. Its translation is CSASTRQGINEQFF.

The chain employs TRBV29-1 and TRBJ2-1; D remains ambiguous. Looked up from germline, CDR1 is SQVTM and CDR2 is ANQGSEA. CDR3 size: 11 residues. The germline V and J ends were trimmed by 0 bases and 13 bases, with 10 bases remaining between them. CDR3 residues: CSVEDYGSQFF. CDR3 DNA: TGCAGCGTTGAAGACTACGGTTCCCAGTTCTTC.

In this sample, this clonotype turned up many times. This chain connects TRBV29-1 to TRBJ2-1; 12 bases align to TRBD2. The CDR3 consists of 16 residues. The germline V gene has CDR1 SQVTM and CDR2 ANQGSEA. V shed 6 bases and J 1 base; nucleotides not matched to a gene: 7. CDR3 DNA: TGCAGCGTGGCCGGGACTAGCGGGTCTTCCTACAATGAGCAGTTCTTC. Amino acids: CSVAGTSGSSYNEQFF.

This clonotype was picked up many times. V and J are TRBV28 and TRBJ2-7; TRBD2 matches 14 bases. There are 17 residues in the CDR3. J gave up 3 bases and V 6 bases, and 10 bases lay outside the gene matches. The germline V gene has CDR1 MDHEN and CDR2 SYDVKM. The CDR3 region is CASRLRTSGRRGYEQYF. CDR3 nucleotides: TGTGCCAGCAGGCTGCGGACTAGCGGGAGGAGGGGCTACGAGCAGTACTTC.

V usage is TRBV6-1 and J usage is TRBJ2-7, with TRBD1 as a possible D gene (6 bases). This CDR3 comprises 13 residues. V was clipped by 8 bases and J by 7 bases, with 18 bases between them. CDR1 and CDR2 from the germline V gene are MNHNS and SASEGT. The CDR3 DNA reads as TGTGCCAGCTGGCTAGGGGGAAGCCATGAGCAGTACTTC. This sequence encodes CASWLGGSHEQYF.

This clonotype was detected only a few times. This could be a read error, since a much larger clone is one nucleotide away. The chain employs TRBV27 and TRBJ2-1; 8 bases are a match to TRBD2. Germline CDR1 MNHEY, CDR2 SMNVEV (reference sequence). The length of the CDR3 is 15 residues. The junction had 15 bases not matched to a gene; V was cut back by 5 bases and J by 12 bases. In DNA, the CDR3 is TGTGCCAGCAGTACCCAGCGGGAGAAGTTCGATGGGCAGTTCTTC. Its translation: CASSTQREKFDGQFF.

This clonotype was detected a few times. It is unclear where the CDR3 begins or ends on the DNA, so no DNA is shown, and the CDR3 is as TCRdb lists it. The chain couples TRBV6-2 or TRBV6-3 to TRBJ1-4; TRBD1 was called by the table and not checked on the DNA. Termini included, the CDR3 measures 13 amino acids. Germline V gives CDR1 MNHEY, CDR2 SVGEGT. The CDR3 here is CASRGTGAKNCFF.

This clonotype was found many times. This chain uses TRBV27 with TRBJ1-5; D may be TRBD1 (6 bases). The CDR3 has 15 amino acids. The germline V gene encodes CDR1 MNHEY and CDR2 SMNVEV (reference sequence). V gave up 6 bases and J gave up 7 bases, with 19 bases separating them. CDR3 protein: CASREHRAALQPQHF. CDR3 DNA sequence: TGTGCCAGCAGGGAGCACAGGGCGGCCCTACAGCCCCAGCATTTT.

This clonotype appeared many times. The chain uses TRBV6-2 or TRBV6-3 and TRBJ2-2; D perhaps matches TRBD2 (6 bases). V gave up 5 bases and J gave up 7 bases, with 11 bases separating them. Per germline, CDR1 MNHEY and CDR2 SVGEGT. CDR3 length equals 13 residues. The chain's CDR3 is CASSPRRGGELFF. The CDR3 DNA is TGTGCCAGCAGTCCCAGGCGGGGCGGGGAGCTGTTTTTT.